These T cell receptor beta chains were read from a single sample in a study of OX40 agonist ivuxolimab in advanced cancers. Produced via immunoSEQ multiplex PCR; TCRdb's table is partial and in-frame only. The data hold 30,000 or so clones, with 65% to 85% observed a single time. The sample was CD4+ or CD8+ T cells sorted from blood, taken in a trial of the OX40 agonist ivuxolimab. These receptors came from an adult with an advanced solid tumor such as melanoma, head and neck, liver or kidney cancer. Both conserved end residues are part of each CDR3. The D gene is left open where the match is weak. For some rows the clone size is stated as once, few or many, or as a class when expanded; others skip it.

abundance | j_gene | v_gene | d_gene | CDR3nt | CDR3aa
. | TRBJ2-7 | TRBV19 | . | TGTGCCAGTAGTGGACAGACCTACGAGCAGTACTTC | CASSGQTYEQYF
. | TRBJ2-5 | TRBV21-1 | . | TGTGCCAGCAGCAGCAAACAGGGACAAGAGACCCAGTACTTC | CASSSKQGQETQYF
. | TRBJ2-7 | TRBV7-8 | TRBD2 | TGTGCCAGCAGCCTAGCGGGAGCTGTCTACGAGCAGTACTTC | CASSLAGAVYEQYF
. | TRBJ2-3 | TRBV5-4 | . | TGTGCCAGCAGCTTGGACGAGCCGGGAACGCAGTATTTT | CASSLDEPGTQYF
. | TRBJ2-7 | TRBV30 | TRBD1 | TGTGCCTGGGATGGTGGGGCAGACAGGGAGTACTTC | CAWDGGADREYF
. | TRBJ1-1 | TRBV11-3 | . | TGTGCCAGCAGCTTAGGGGCCTACACTGAAGCTTTCTTT | CASSLGAYTEAFF
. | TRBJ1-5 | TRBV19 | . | TGTGCCAGTAGTATGGGCGGGGGTCAGCCCCAGCATTTT | CASSMGGGQPQHF
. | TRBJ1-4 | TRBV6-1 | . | TGTGCCAGCAGTGAAGCGGTCGTCGGATTTACAACTAATGAAAAACTGTTTTTT | CASSEAVVGFTTNEKLFF
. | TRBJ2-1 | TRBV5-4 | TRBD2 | TGTGCCAGCAGGCCTGGGACTAGCGGGAGCTCCTACAATGAGCAGTTCTTC | CASRPGTSGSSYNEQFF
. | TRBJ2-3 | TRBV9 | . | TGTGCCAGCAGCGCCCTGGCGTCCACGGCAGATACGCAGTATTTT | CASSALASTADTQYF
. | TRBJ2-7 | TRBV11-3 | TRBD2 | TGTGCCAGCAGCTTAACCCCCACCGCGCGACTAGCGGGGGTACCCTACGAGCAGTACTTC | CASSLTPTARLAGVPYEQYF
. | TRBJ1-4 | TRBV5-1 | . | TGCGCCACATTACCTCCGGGGGGCGCGGGGGTAGATGATGAAAAACTGTTTTTT | CATLPPGGAGVDDEKLFF
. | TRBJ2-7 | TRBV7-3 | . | TGTGCCAGCAGCTCAGGGACACGGGGATCCTACGAGCAGTACTTC | CASSSGTRGSYEQYF
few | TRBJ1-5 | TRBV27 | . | TGTGCCAGCAGTTTTTCCCCAAACAATCAGCCCCAGCATTTT | CASSFSPNNQPQHF
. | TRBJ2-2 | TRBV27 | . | TGTGCCAGCAGTCTCTTGGGGGCGGCCCTGGGGGCCGGGGAGCTGTTTTTT | CASSLLGAALGAGELFF
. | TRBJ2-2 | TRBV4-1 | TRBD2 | TGCGCCAGCAGGACTAGCCCGAACACCGGGGAGCTGTTTTTT | CASRTSPNTGELFF
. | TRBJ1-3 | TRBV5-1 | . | TGCGCCAGCAGCTTAGACATGACCCGCGGGGGCACCATATATTTT | CASSLDMTRGGTIYF
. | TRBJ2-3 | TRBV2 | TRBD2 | TGTGCCAGCAGTGCCCAAACTAGCGGGGGCACAGATACGCAGTATTTT | CASSAQTSGGTDTQYF
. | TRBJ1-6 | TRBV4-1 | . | TGCGCCAGCAGCCCTCCGGACAGTTTGGATTCACCCCTCCACTTT | CASSPPDSLDSPLHF
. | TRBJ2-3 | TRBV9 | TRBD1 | TGTGCCAGCAGCATACGACAGGGAGCGCAGTATTTT | CASSIRQGAQYF
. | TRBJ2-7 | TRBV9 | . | TGTGCCAGCAGCGTATCACTTGCCTCCGAGCAGTACTTC | CASSVSLASEQYF
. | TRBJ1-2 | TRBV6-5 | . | TGTGCCAGCAGTTACGGCCCACAGAACTATGGCTACACCTTC | CASSYGPQNYGYTF